Given below is one T cell receptor beta chain in context. The V segment lost 5 bases and the J segment 2 bases; nucleotides outside the gene matches: 8. The germline V gene has CDR1 SGHVS and CDR2 FNYEAQ. This CDR3 comprises 16 residues. This entry is derived from a study of blood T cell repertoires in COVID-19. Sequencing used immunoSEQ multiplex PCR; TCRdb keeps in-frame clones, though not all of them. The sample lists roughly 200,000 clones, roughly 84% seen once, with 5.5% to 8.5% in the top ten. This receptor was obtained from a man aged 25-45 years in a cohort exposed to, infected with or recovered from COVID-19 (not recorded which). The gene calls are TRBV7-6 and TRBJ2-3; 9 nucleotides align to TRBD1. The material sequenced was PBMCs or T cells enriched from blood (not recorded which). The CDR3 nucleotides read TGTGCCAGCAGCCCAAATACAGGGGGCTTCACAGATACGCAGTATTTT. Protein sequence: CASSPNTGGFTDTQYF.